The text below deals with one T cell receptor (beta chain). This entry belongs to a study of blood T cells in healthy people across ages. A second PCR of roughly 7 to 11 cycles used a sample-barcoded 5' primer and a J-beta primer mix. TCRdb used MiXCR to reprocess the 5' RACE reads, holding one entry per CDR3 protein. The sample records hundreds of thousands of distinct CDR3 sequences, 25% to 35% being singletons. Germline CDR1 ENHRY, CDR2 SYGVKD. Trimming pared 7 bases from V and 0 bases from J, leaving 9 bases between. The CDR3 covers 13 residues. The TCR was taken from a woman at least 80 years old in good health. The gene calls are TRBV10-3 and TRBJ1-1; the D gene is possibly TRBD1 (5 bases). The source material was blood. This chain's CDR3 is CAINAGVNTEAFF. Here the CDR3 DNA reads TGTGCCATCAATGCGGGGGTGAACACTGAAGCTTTCTTT.